Listed below are T cell receptor beta chains from one sample, sequenced in a study of prognosis after radiotherapy for stage I lung cancer. TCRdb re-analysed the multiplex PCR reads in MiXCR, keeping a single row per CDR3 protein. The table has tens of thousands of distinct CDR3 sequences, approximately 24% seen once. The specimen was PBMCs, collected before or after stereotactic body radiation therapy (not recorded which). The source is a donor over 45 with non-small cell lung cancer. The CDR3 runs from the conserved cysteine through the conserved F or W.

j_call v_call cdr3_aa
TRBJ1-1 TRBV20-1 CSAKTGNTEAFF
TRBJ2-1 TRBV18 CASSKIGTDNEQFF
TRBJ2-5 TRBV5-1 CASSFLRGETQYF
TRBJ1-4 TRBV28 CASSLGGQVEKLFF
TRBJ1-2 TRBV12-3/TRBV12-4 CASSSQGSGYTF
TRBJ2-7 TRBV9 CASSAGGGGPEEQYF
TRBJ2-4 TRBV20-1 CSAREWGPNKNIQYF
TRBJ1-2 TRBV19 CASRPQGAVGYTF
TRBJ2-1 TRBV18 CASSPPAAGGNEQFF
TRBJ1-6 TRBV6-2/TRBV6-3 CATHRGRNSPLHF
TRBJ2-5 TRBV18 CASSPNLQETQYF
TRBJ1-1 TRBV3-1 CASSEQANTEAFF
TRBJ1-5 TRBV3-1 CASSGRDGGSGPQHF
TRBJ1-6 TRBV10-3 CAISVRQAGSPLHF
TRBJ1-2 TRBV3-1 CASSQPGVNYGYTF
TRBJ2-1 TRBV5-1 CASTWDNRGDEQFF
TRBJ2-1 TRBV19 CASSIGLAVYNEQFF
TRBJ2-1 TRBV2 CASRGGVGSYNEQFF
TRBJ2-3 TRBV11-2 CASSLASDTQYF
TRBJ2-1 TRBV6-1 CASSELAGSSYNEQFF
TRBJ1-1 TRBV19 CASSIVGTKGTEAFF
TRBJ1-4 TRBV28 CASSQVRGRKFLTNEKLFF
TRBJ2-3 TRBV28 CASSSLGRGQNTDTQYF
TRBJ2-3 TRBV27 CASSFRERDTQYF
TRBJ2-5 TRBV5-1 CASSFSGRAGATQETQYF
TRBJ1-2 TRBV28 CASSSPGTGYGYTF
TRBJ2-3 TRBV11-2 CASSSAGGPSPQYF
TRBJ1-5 TRBV30 CAWSVRAGNQPQHF
TRBJ1-2 TRBV6-1 CASSEALPGHDGYTF
TRBJ2-1 TRBV6-5 CASSYNPTSGRFEEQFF
TRBJ2-1 TRBV11-1 CASSSILRAGATNEQFF
TRBJ1-1 TRBV5-1 CASSFLSVDTEAFF
TRBJ2-3 TRBV27 CASSLRERRDTQYF
TRBJ2-5 TRBV4-1 CASSQDLLGRDQETQYF
TRBJ1-5 TRBV24-1 CATSDPGVEGNQPQHF
TRBJ1-5 TRBV7-8 CASSPGDQPQHF
TRBJ2-3 TRBV3-1 CASSPEGDTDTQYF
TRBJ2-7 TRBV12-5 CASGTGLYEQYF
TRBJ2-6 TRBV28 CASSLISGANVLTF
TRBJ1-1 TRBV29-1 CSVTYMNTEAFF
TRBJ1-6 TRBV5-6 CASSLQGGYSPLHF
TRBJ1-3 TRBV5-1 CASSFDPGTGYGNTIYF
TRBJ1-1 TRBV5-1 CASSLQWGYGGTQAFF
TRBJ1-2 TRBV2 CASSERMAGYGYTF
TRBJ1-1 TRBV27 CASRPGHQNTEAFF
TRBJ1-4 TRBV5-6 CASSLGAGAHEKLFF
TRBJ2-2 TRBV10-3 CAISGTSGGLNTGELFF
TRBJ2-5 TRBV6-2/TRBV6-3 CASSPTSSGLAGTRETQYF
TRBJ1-1 TRBV5-6 CASSFEWNTEAFF
TRBJ2-7 TRBV19 CASGQGDSYEQYF
TRBJ1-4 TRBV7-2 CASSTMGASNEKLFF
TRBJ1-6 TRBV7-2 CASSLDGPLTALHF
TRBJ1-1 TRBV3-1 CASSPYPAAEAFF
TRBJ2-7 TRBV19 CASSISGGQYEQYF
TRBJ1-2 TRBV27 CASRPMGFRGYTF